This entry lists 2 T cell receptor beta chains sequenced from one sample in a study of T cells in Graves' hyperthyroidism and ophthalmopathy. Template material for amplifying TCR beta CDR3 regions consisted of RNA transcripts. HTBI primers drove first-round RT-PCR of the TCR CDR3. One entry per CDR3 protein, called by TCRdb with MiXCR from the multiplex PCR reads. Found here are about 840,000 distinct CDR3 sequences, about two fifths of them singletons; the top ten hold around 9.3%. The source material was blood. Source of these receptors: a man in his late teens or twenties with Graves' hyperthyroidism.

V is TRBV2 and J is TRBJ2-5, with D perhaps TRBD2 (5 bases). The length of the CDR3 is 14 residues. CDR1 and CDR2 (germline): SNHLY, FYNNEI. The ends were cut back, 4 bases at V and 2 bases at J, with 11 bases in the middle. As DNA, the CDR3 is TGTGCCAGCAGTGCAACCCGGGGTCAAGAGACCCAGTACTTC. Protein sequence: CASSATRGQETQYF.

Comment on this clonotype: Just one base apart from a much larger clone, this may be a read error. The rearrangement links TRBV2 to TRBJ1-1; D is unresolved. There are 14 residues in the CDR3. The germline gives CDR1 SNHLY, CDR2 FYNNEI. The CDR3 DNA reads as TGTGCCAGCAGTGAAGGCCGGATAAACACTGAAGCTCTCTTT. Translated: CASSEGRINTEALF.